This paragraph reports one TCR beta chain. In germline, CDR1 is MNHEY, CDR2 SVGEGT. The V segment lost 4 bases and the J segment 0 bases; nucleotides outside the gene matches: 9. This CDR3 contains 17 residues. Ages ranged from roughly 18 to 100 years, with residence in 24 US areas. This specimen belongs to a study of blood T cell repertoires in COVID-19. Study context: Researchers got acute and convalescent COVID-19 samples from the United States, Italy and Spain.

Generated by immunoSEQ multiplex PCR, the TCRdb table keeps only in-frame clones and is missing some. The sample has 250,000 to 400,000 clones, around 87% seen once. This TCR came from a woman between 25 and 40 years old who had recovered from COVID-19. Specimen: PBMCs or T cells enriched from blood (not recorded which). The chain couples TRBV6-2 or TRBV6-3 to TRBJ2-7, with 10 bases aligning to TRBD2. CDR3 in amino acids: CASSWLAGAYRSYEQYF. As DNA, the CDR3 is TGTGCCAGCAGTTGGCTAGCGGGGGCCTACCGCTCCTACGAGCAGTACTTC.